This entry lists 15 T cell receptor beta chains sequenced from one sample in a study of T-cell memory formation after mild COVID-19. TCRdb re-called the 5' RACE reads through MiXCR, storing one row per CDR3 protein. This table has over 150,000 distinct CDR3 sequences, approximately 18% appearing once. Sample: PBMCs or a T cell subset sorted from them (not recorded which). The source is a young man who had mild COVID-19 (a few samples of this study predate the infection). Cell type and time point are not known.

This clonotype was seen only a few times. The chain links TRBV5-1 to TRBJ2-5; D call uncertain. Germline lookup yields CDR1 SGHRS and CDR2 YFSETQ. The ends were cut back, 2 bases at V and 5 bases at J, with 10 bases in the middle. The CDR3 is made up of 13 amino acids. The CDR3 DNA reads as TGCGCCAGCAGCTTAGGCGGCTCGGAGACCCAGTACTTC. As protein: CASSLGGSETQYF.

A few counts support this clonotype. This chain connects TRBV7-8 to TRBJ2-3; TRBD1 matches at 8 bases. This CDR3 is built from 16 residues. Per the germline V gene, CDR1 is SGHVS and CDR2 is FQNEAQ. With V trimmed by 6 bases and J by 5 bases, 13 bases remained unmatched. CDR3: CASSFTPGQEKDTQYF. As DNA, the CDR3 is TGTGCCAGCAGTTTCACCCCGGGACAGGAGAAAGATACGCAGTATTTT. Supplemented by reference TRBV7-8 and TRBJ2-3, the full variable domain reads GAGVSQSPRYKVAKRGQDVALRCDPISGHVSLFWYQQALGQGPEFLTYFQNEAQLDKSGLPSDRFFAERPEGSVSTLKIQRTQQEDSAVYLCASSFTPGQEKDTQYFGPGTRLTVL.

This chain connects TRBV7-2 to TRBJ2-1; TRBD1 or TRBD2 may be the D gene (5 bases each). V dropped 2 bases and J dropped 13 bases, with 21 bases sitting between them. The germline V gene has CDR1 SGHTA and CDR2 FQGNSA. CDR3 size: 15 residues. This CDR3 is CASSLTPRAGSDQFF. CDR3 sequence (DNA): TGTGCCAGCAGCTTAACCCCCCGGGCAGGGAGTGATCAGTTCTTC.

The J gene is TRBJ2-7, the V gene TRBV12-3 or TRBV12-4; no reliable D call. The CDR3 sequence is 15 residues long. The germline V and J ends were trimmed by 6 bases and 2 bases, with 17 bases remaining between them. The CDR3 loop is CASSSLRARTYEQYF. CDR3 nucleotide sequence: TGTGCCAGCAGCTCTCTAAGAGCTCGGACCTACGAGCAGTACTTC.

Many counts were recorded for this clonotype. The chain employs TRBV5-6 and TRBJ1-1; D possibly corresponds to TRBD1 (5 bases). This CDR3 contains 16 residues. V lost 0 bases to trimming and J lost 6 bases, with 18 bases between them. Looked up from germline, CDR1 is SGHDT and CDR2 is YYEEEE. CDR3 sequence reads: CASSLEGYGTPAEAFF. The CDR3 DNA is TGTGCCAGCAGCTTGGAAGGGTACGGGACGCCGGCTGAAGCTTTCTTT.

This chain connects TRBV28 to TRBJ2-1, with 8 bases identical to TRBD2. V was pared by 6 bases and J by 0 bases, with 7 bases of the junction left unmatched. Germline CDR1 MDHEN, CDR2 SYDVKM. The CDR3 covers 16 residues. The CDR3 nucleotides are TGTGCCAGCAGCGCGGGGGGAAGGAGCTCCTACAATGAGCAGTTCTTC. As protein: CASSAGGRSSYNEQFF.

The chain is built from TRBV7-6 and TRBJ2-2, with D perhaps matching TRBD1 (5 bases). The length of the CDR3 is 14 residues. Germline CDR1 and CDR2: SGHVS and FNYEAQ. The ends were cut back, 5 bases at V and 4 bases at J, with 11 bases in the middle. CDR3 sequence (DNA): TGTGCCAGCAGCGTCCGACAGTCCACCGGGGAGCTGTTTTTT. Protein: CASSVRQSTGELFF.

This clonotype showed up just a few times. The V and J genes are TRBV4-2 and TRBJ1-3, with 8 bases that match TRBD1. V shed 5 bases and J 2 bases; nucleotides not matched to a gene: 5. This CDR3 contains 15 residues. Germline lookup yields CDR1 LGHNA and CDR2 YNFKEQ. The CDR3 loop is CASSVKTGAGNTIYF. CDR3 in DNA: TGTGCCAGCAGCGTAAAGACAGGGGCTGGAAACACCATATATTTT.

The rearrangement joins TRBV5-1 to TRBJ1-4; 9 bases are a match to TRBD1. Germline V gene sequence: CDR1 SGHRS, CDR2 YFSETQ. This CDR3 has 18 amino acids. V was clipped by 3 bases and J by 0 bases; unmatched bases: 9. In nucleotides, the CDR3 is TGCGCCAGCAGCTGGACGGGGACAGGGATCGCAACTAATGAAAAACTGTTTTTT. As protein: CASSWTGTGIATNEKLFF.

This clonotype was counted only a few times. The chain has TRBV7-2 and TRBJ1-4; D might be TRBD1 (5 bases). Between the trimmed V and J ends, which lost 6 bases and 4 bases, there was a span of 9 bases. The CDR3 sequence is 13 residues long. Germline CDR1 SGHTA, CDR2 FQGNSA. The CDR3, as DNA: TGTGCCAGCAGGGGAGGGGTTAATGAAAAACTGTTTTTT. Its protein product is CASRGGVNEKLFF. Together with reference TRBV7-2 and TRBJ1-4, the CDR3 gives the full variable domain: GAGVSQSPSNKVTEKGKDVELRCDPISGHTALYWYRQSLGQGLEFLIYFQGNSAPDKSGLPSDRFSAERTGGSVSTLTIQRTQQEDSAVYLCASRGGVNEKLFFGSGTQLSVL.

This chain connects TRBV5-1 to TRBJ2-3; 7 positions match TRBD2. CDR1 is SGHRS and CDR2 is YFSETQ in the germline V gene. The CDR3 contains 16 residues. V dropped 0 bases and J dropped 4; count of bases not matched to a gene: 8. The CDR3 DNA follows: TGCGCCAGCAGCTTGGCCTCGTTTCGGGGGGCAGATACGCAGTATTTT. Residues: CASSLASFRGADTQYF.

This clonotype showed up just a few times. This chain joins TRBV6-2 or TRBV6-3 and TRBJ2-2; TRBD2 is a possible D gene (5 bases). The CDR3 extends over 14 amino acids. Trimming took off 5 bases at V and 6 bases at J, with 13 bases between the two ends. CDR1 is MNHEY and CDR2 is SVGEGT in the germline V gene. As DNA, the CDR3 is TGTGCCAGCAGTAGGACTGTGAGGGCCGGGGAGCTGTTTTTT. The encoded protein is CASSRTVRAGELFF.

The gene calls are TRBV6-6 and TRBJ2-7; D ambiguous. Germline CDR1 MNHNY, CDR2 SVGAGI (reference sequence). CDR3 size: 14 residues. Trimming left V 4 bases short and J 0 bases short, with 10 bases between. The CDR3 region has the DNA TGTGCCAGCAGTTTTGGGCGCCTCTCCTACGAGCAGTACGTC. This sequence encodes CASSFGRLSYEQYV.

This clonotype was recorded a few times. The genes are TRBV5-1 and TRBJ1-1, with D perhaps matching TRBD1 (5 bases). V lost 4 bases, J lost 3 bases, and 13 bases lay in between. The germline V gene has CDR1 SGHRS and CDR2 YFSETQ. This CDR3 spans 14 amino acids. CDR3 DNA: TGCGCCAGCAGCACACAAGACAGCTACACTGAAGCTTTCTTT. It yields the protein CASSTQDSYTEAFF.

CDR3 DNA: TGTGCCACCAGTGATTTGCGCCCACAGGGATACTACGAGCAGTACGTC. This sequence encodes CATSDLRPQGYYEQYV. V gene TRBV24-1 combines with J gene TRBJ2-7; possible D gene TRBD1, 6 bases. Per the germline V gene, CDR1 is KGHDR and CDR2 is SFDVKD. This CDR3 contains 16 residues. Trimming cost V 0 bases and J 3 bases, with 14 bases left between them.